The next 20 T cell receptor beta chains were all read from a single sample in a study of blood T cell repertoires in COVID-19. Sequencing used immunoSEQ multiplex PCR; TCRdb keeps in-frame clones, though not all of them. This table has 300,000 to 400,000 clones, 70% to 90% appearing once. The sample was peripheral blood. These receptors originate from a woman aged 30 to 39 with COVID-19, enrolled during active disease.

This clone was counted between two and nine times. The rearrangement links TRBV29-1 to TRBJ2-1; D is perhaps TRBD1 (5 bases). This CDR3 is built from 17 residues. V was cut by 1 base and J by 9 bases, with 25 bases left in between. Germline loops: CDR1 SQVTM, CDR2 ANQGSEA. Here the CDR3 reads CSVEAQGIPTLRLEQFF. The CDR3 DNA reads as TGCAGCGTTGAAGCCCAGGGCATCCCCACCCTTCGCCTTGAGCAGTTCTTC.

This chain uses TRBV5-1 with TRBJ2-7; D ambiguous. The V end lost 2 bases, the J end lost 5 bases, and 11 bases lay between the germline ends. The CDR3 consists of 13 residues. CDR1 and CDR2 from the germline V gene are SGHRS and YFSETQ. CDR3 nucleotide sequence: TGCGCCAGCAGCTTTCCGGGTAACCACGAGCAGTACTTC. This codes for CASSFPGNHEQYF.

The chain carries TRBV7-2 and TRBJ1-2; the match to TRBD1 covers 8 bases. Germline V CDR1 and CDR2: SGHTA, FQGNSA. V shed 5 bases, J shed 6 bases, and the junction held 8 bases outside the gene matches. The CDR3 consists of 14 residues. As DNA, the CDR3 is TGTGCCAGCAGCCCAAGACAGGGGATAGATGGCTACACCTTC. This sequence encodes CASSPRQGIDGYTF.

The V and J genes are TRBV2 and TRBJ2-7, with TRBD1 identical over 8 bases. This CDR3 has 13 residues. J was trimmed by 4 bases and V by 7 bases; bases with no gene match: 6. The germline CDR1 and CDR2 sequences are SNHLY and FYNNEI. The CDR3 sequence: CASTERTGYEQYV. DNA for the CDR3: TGTGCCAGCACCGAACGGACAGGGTACGAGCAGTACGTC.

The sample holds a few counts of this clone. The chain uses TRBV18 and TRBJ1-6, with a tentative D call TRBD1 (6 bases). Germline lookup yields CDR1 KGHSH and CDR2 LQKENI. With 4 bases removed from V and 0 bases from J, the gap between germline ends came to 13 bases. The CDR3 is made up of 17 amino acids. CDR3 sequence reads: CASSLEGESSYNSPLHF. CDR3 nucleotides: TGTGCCAGCTCACTCGAGGGGGAAAGCTCCTATAATTCACCCCTCCACTTT.

J is TRBJ2-1 and V is TRBV3-1 (or the pseudogene TRBV3-2), with 8 positions matching TRBD2. CDR3 size: 18 residues. Germline trimming cut 4 bases from V and 7 bases from J; bases unmatched to any gene: 18. Germline V gene sequence: CDR1 LGHDT, CDR2 YNNKEL (reference sequence). CDR3 coding DNA: TGTGCCAGCAGCCCTTCCCCTGGGAGGAGCGGGAGTGGAAATGAGCAGTTCTTC. Translated: CASSPSPGRSGSGNEQFF.

This chain joins TRBV5-1 and TRBJ2-5, with D maybe TRBD2 (6 bases). Germline values: CDR1 SGHRS, CDR2 YFSETQ. Trimming removed 4 bases from V and 5 bases from J, with 12 bases in between. This CDR3 is built from 13 residues. CDR3 sequence (DNA): TGCGCCAGCAGCCCGCGGGATATCGAGACCCAGTACTTC. It codes for CASSPRDIETQYF.

The chain recombines TRBV19 with TRBJ1-2; weak D call: TRBD1 (6 bases). Looked up from germline, CDR1 is LNHDA and CDR2 is SQIVND (reference sequence). The CDR3 spans 18 residues. V was cut by 4 bases and J by 2 bases, with 23 bases left in between. The CDR3 protein is CASSTPRVVRGGNYGYTF. The CDR3 nucleotides read TGTGCCAGTAGTACCCCCAGAGTAGTCAGGGGAGGGAACTATGGCTACACCTTC.

This sequence joins TRBV6-5 and TRBJ2-5, with D possibly being TRBD2 (5 bases). CDR3 size: 15 residues. CDR1 and CDR2 from the germline V gene are MNHEY and SVGAGI. V lost 2 bases, J lost 5 bases, and 15 bases lay in between. The CDR3 sequence is CASSYDAGHEETQYF. DNA of the CDR3: TGTGCCAGCAGTTACGATGCGGGCCACGAGGAGACCCAGTACTTC.

This chain connects TRBV6-5 to TRBJ1-2; maybe TRBD1 (6 bases). The CDR3 extends over 14 amino acids. CDR1 and CDR2 (germline): MNHEY, SVGAGI. V shed 7 bases and J shed 6 bases, with 18 bases lying between them. The CDR3: CASTTPRRGNGYTF. The CDR3 coding sequence is TGTGCCAGCACTACACCCCGAAGGGGGAATGGCTACACCTTC.

The chain is built from TRBV4-3 and TRBJ2-1; 11 nucleotides line up with TRBD1. Germline V gene lookup returns CDR1 LGHNA and CDR2 YSLEER. The CDR3 sequence is 15 residues long. After removal of 1 base from V and 6 bases from J, the junction contained 2 bases not matched to a gene. CDR3 bases: TGCGCCAGCAGCCAAGGGACAGGGGGCACCAATGAGCAGTTCTTC. Residues: CASSQGTGGTNEQFF.

The chain is built from TRBV9 and TRBJ1-1; no clear D gene. Deletions cut 3 bases from V and 3 bases from J, with 9 bases between. Per the germline V gene, CDR1 is SGDLS and CDR2 is YYNGEE. The CDR3 sequence is 13 residues long. The CDR3 nucleotides read TGTGCCAGCAGCGCCCGAGGATACACTGAAGCTTTCTTT. Translating it yields CASSARGYTEAFF.

CDR3 DNA sequence: TGTGCCAGCAGCCTTCTGTACAGGGGACCCTACAATGAGCAGTTCTTC. This codes for CASSLLYRGPYNEQFF. This chain joins TRBV7-9 and TRBJ2-1; 7 bases fit TRBD1. Germline CDR1 SEHNR, CDR2 FQNEAQ (reference sequence). The CDR3 runs to 16 residues. After removal of 5 bases from V and 2 bases from J, the junction contained 9 bases not matched to a gene.

Comments on this clone: This specimen includes other DNA sequences encoding the same CDR3. The chain has TRBV18 and TRBJ1-1; 9 bases line up with TRBD1. Germline CDR1 and CDR2: KGHSH and LQKENI. This CDR3 contains 15 residues. Trimming removed 3 bases from V and 3 bases from J; junction bases left unmatched: 5. The CDR3 loop reads CASSPGTGRDTEAFF. DNA of the CDR3: TGTGCCAGCTCACCCGGGACAGGGCGGGACACTGAAGCTTTCTTT.

The table lists this clone with a count of one. The gene calls are TRBV2 and TRBJ2-7; D is perhaps TRBD2 (5 bases). The CDR3 spans 13 residues. Germline V gives CDR1 SNHLY, CDR2 FYNNEI. The V end was cut by 4 bases, the J end by 4 bases, with 11 bases between. DNA of the CDR3: TGTGCCAGCAGTGGAGGGCTGGAGTACGAGCAGTACTTC. Translated: CASSGGLEYEQYF.

This clone was seen a handful of times. This sequence joins TRBV9 and TRBJ2-5; 9 bases match TRBD2. The CDR3 sequence is 16 residues long. Germline-derived CDR1 and CDR2 are SGDLS and YYNGEE. V was pared by 0 bases and J by 4 bases, with 7 bases of the junction left unmatched. The CDR3 spells CASSVEAGGPGETQYF. In DNA, the CDR3 is TGTGCCAGCAGCGTAGAGGCGGGAGGGCCGGGAGAGACCCAGTACTTC.

This chain links TRBV2 with TRBJ2-7, with D tentatively TRBD2 (6 bases). The CDR3 contains 13 residues. The germline V and J ends were trimmed by 6 bases and 0 bases, with 9 bases remaining between them. CDR1 is SNHLY, CDR2 FYNNEI, per germline. In DNA, the CDR3 is TGTGCCAGCAGGGGACTCGACTCCTACGAGCAGTACGTC. It encodes CASRGLDSYEQYV.

CDR3 in DNA: TGTGCCAGCAGCTCCGGGGGGAGACGACCCTCTGGGGCCAACGTCCTGACTTTC. Amino acid sequence: CASSSGGRRPSGANVLTF. The genes are TRBV7-9 and TRBJ2-6, with TRBD2 identical over 7 bases. The CDR3 sequence is 18 residues long. With V trimmed by 4 bases and J by 0 bases, 9 bases remained unmatched. The germline V gene encodes CDR1 SEHNR and CDR2 FQNEAQ (reference sequence).

This rearrangement joins TRBV7-2 to TRBJ2-6; no reliable D call. Germline assignment: CDR1 SGHTA and CDR2 FQGNSA. The CDR3 has 12 amino acids. V shed 8 bases and J shed 6 bases, with 8 bases lying between them. The CDR3 DNA is TGTGCCAGCGGAGTATCGGCCAACGTCCTGACTTTC. This gives the protein CASGVSANVLTF.

This rearrangement joins TRBV13 to TRBJ2-2, with D tentatively TRBD2 (5 bases). V was shortened by 7 bases and J by 1 base, with 13 bases between the two germline ends. The germline CDR1 and CDR2 sequences are PRHDT and FYEKMQ (reference sequence). This CDR3 is built from 15 residues. The CDR3 DNA is TGTGCCAGCACCATCTTGGGGAGGAACACCGGGGAGCTGTTTTTT. Translating it yields CASTILGRNTGELFF.